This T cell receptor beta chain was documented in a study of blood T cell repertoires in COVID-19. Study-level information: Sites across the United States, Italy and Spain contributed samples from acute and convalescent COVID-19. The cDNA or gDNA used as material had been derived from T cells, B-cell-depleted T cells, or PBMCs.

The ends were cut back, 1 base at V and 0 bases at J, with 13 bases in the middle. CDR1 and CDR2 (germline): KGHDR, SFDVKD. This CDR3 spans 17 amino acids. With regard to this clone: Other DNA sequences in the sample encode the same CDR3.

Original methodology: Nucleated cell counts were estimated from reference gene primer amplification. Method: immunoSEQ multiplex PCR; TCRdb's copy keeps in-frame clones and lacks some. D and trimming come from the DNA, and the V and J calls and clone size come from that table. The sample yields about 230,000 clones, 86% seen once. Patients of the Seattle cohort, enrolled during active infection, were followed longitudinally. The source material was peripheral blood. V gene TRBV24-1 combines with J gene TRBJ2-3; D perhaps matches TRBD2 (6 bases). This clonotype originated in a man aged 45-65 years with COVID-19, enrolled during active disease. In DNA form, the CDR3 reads TGTGCCACCAGTGATTTTCGAGGAGGGCCTAGCACAGATACGCAGTATTTT. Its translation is CATSDFRGGPSTDTQYF.